This is a list of T cell receptor beta chains from one sample in a study of cytomegalovirus exposure and HLA in healthy donors. Method: immunoSEQ multiplex PCR; TCRdb's copy keeps in-frame clones and lacks some. The table includes roughly 140,000 clones, approximately 78% detected once. The specimen sequenced was PBMCs. The source is a man aged 35 to 55 in good health and CMV-seropositive. The CDR3 runs from the conserved cysteine through the conserved F or W. A D gene is named only where the DNA matches it firmly. Clone size appears in some rows only: once, few, many, or a class for an expanded clone.

abundance | j_gene | d_gene | v_gene | CDR3nt | CDR3aa
. | TRBJ1-5 | . | TRBV19 | TGTGCCAGTAGTATTCGGGGGGTAAATCAGCCCCAGCATTTT | CASSIRGVNQPQHF
few | TRBJ2-4 | . | TRBV4-3 | TGCGCCAGCAGCCTCTCCAGCCAGGGGCCTAAGCACATTCAGTACTTC | CASSLSSQGPKHIQYF
. | TRBJ2-1 | TRBD2 | TRBV2 | TGTGCCACCGCACGACTAGCGGGACTTGAGCAGTTCTTC | CATARLAGLEQFF
. | TRBJ2-5 | . | TRBV7-9 | TGTGCCAGCAGCTTAGTAGTGGCTACGCGAGGCCAAGAGACCCAGTACTTC | CASSLVVATRGQETQYF
. | TRBJ2-7 | TRBD2 | TRBV15 | TGTGCCACCAGCAGAGGTACTAGCGGGAGTCGTGAGCAGTACTTC | CATSRGTSGSREQYF
. | TRBJ1-2 | TRBD1 | TRBV6-1 | TGTGCCAGCTCCCGGACAGGGAATGGCTACACCTTC | CASSRTGNGYTF
. | TRBJ2-3 | . | TRBV9 | TGTGCCAGCAGCCTCCCAGGCACAGATACGCAGTATTTT | CASSLPGTDTQYF
. | TRBJ2-1 | . | TRBV6-5 | TGTGCCAGCAGTTGGCGACCAGGCTACTCCTACAATGAGCAGTTCTTC | CASSWRPGYSYNEQFF
. | TRBJ2-7 | TRBD2 | TRBV7-2 | TGTGCCAGCAGCTTAGTACGGATAGCGGGAGGGCCCGCGTACGAGCAGTACTTC | CASSLVRIAGGPAYEQYF
. | TRBJ2-2 | . | TRBV15 | TGTGCCACCAGCAGGGGCGAAGCCGGGGAGCTGTTTTTT | CATSRGEAGELFF
. | TRBJ2-1 | . | TRBV5-4 | TGTGCCAGCAGCTTGGATAGCTACAATGAGCAGTTCTTC | CASSLDSYNEQFF
. | TRBJ2-4 | TRBD2 | TRBV6-1 | TGTGCCAGCAGTGAAGTCGGGACTAGCGGGAGTCACATTCAGTACTTC | CASSEVGTSGSHIQYF
. | TRBJ1-6 | . | TRBV30 | TGTGCCTGGAGGTTTGGAGACGGGTTTTCACCCCTCCACTTT | CAWRFGDGFSPLHF
. | TRBJ2-1 | . | TRBV9 | TGTGCCAGCAGCGTCACAGCGGAGGTAACCTACAATGAGCAGTTCTTC | CASSVTAEVTYNEQFF
. | TRBJ2-6 | TRBD1 | TRBV30 | TGTGCCTGGAGTGTGACGGGACAGGGTGCTGGGGCCAACGTCCTGACTTTC | CAWSVTGQGAGANVLTF
once | TRBJ2-6 | TRBD1 | TRBV5-1 | TGCGCCAGCAGCTTGAGAGGGGGCGCAGCTGGGGCCAACGTCCTGACTTTC | CASSLRGGAAGANVLTF
. | TRBJ2-1 | . | TRBV6-4 | TGTGCCAGCAGTGTCAGTTATCGGGACTACAATGAGCAGTTCTTC | CASSVSYRDYNEQFF
. | TRBJ2-5 | TRBD1 | TRBV6-1 | TGTGCCAGCGGGGGACAGATACAAGAGACCCAGTACTTC | CASGGQIQETQYF
few | TRBJ2-3 | TRBD2 | TRBV6-6 | TGTGCCAGCAGTTATGAGGGGAGGGCAGATACGCAGTATTTT | CASSYEGRADTQYF
. | TRBJ1-1 | . | TRBV7-2 | TGTGCCAGCAGCTTAACAGGGAACACTGAAGCTTTCTTT | CASSLTGNTEAFF
. | TRBJ1-4 | . | TRBV5-6 | TGTGCCAGCAGCTCAACCGGGGGTAATGAAAAACTGTTTTTT | CASSSTGGNEKLFF